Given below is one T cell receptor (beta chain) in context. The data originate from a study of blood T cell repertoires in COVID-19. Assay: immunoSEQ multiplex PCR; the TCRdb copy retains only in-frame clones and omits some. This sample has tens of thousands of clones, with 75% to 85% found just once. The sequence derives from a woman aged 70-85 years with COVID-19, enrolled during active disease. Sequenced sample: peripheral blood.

The CDR3 coding sequence is TGTGCCAGCAGTTACGAGAGCTCCTATAATTCACCCCTCCACTTT. Translation: CASSYESSYNSPLHF. This chain links TRBV6-2 or TRBV6-3 with TRBJ1-6; no reliable D call. Per the germline V gene, CDR1 is MNHEY and CDR2 is SVGEGT. V lost 2 bases to trimming and J lost 0 bases, with 5 bases between them. This CDR3 is built from 15 residues.